This TCR beta chain was found in a study of regulatory T cells. Patients aged 2 to 39 years had fewer naive T cells. Regulatory (CD25-high CD127-low) and conventional (CD25-low CD127-high) CD4+ T cells were sorted separately. In the case of this clone: No antigen is known for it.

Primers: 52 TRBV forward and 13 TRBJ reverse. Data came from immunoSEQ multiplex PCR; TCRdb stores just in-frame clones and leaves some out. In the table there are almost 30,000 clones, 80% to 95% of which are singletons. Study observations and caveats: In CD3G-deficient patients, conventional CD4+ T cells were enriched for hydrophobic CDR3 residues at positions 6 and 7. Regulatory T cells showed the strongest V-J pair restriction and V/J gene skewing among patient repertoires.

Germline loops: CDR1 GTSNPN, CDR2 SVGIG (reference sequence). With V trimmed by 7 bases and J by 0 bases, 3 bases remained unmatched. CDR3 length: 14 amino acids. The clonotype comes from a person aged 18 to 35 with CD3G deficiency. The V gene is TRBV30, the J gene TRBJ2-3, with 11 bases aligning to TRBD2. Sequenced input: conventional CD4+ T cells sorted from blood. The CDR3 nucleotides are TGTGCCTCTGGGACTAGCGGTAGCACAGATACGCAGTATTTT. Its protein is CASGTSGSTDTQYF.